This T cell receptor beta chain was captured by sequencing in a study of vaccination effects on CD4 cells after COVID-19. General study results and limits: Both infection-induced and vaccine-induced clones contracted markedly at late post-vaccination timepoints.

Sequencing was preceded by expansion of antigen-specific CD4+ T cells with viral peptide pools in the ViraFEST assay. Scientists isolated CD4+ T cells after a roughly 9-day culture period ended. Participants were vaccinated with two doses of either the BNT162b2 or mRNA-1273 vaccine. Vaccinated participants had no history of SARS-CoV-2 infection and tested negative for nucleocapsid antibodies. Peptides at roughly 9.2 ug/ml and IL-2 at about 9.2 IU/ml were added to approximately 2 million PBMC per well. Cultures got half-medium changes with IL-2 on days 3 and 7. On this clone: The antigen remains undetermined.

Method: immunoSEQ multiplex PCR; TCRdb's copy keeps in-frame clones and lacks some. Among about 32,000 clones listed, 65% to 75% were seen once. The sequenced sample was CD4+ T cells from PBMCs cultured with HCoV-229E spike peptides, obtained after COVID-19 vaccination. This clonotype was obtained from a human donor who received a COVID-19 vaccine.

The CDR3 DNA reads as TGTGCCAGCACCCGGGACAGGGTTTTAGGTCAGCCCCAGCATTTT. Translation: CASTRDRVLGQPQHF. The chain employs TRBV2 and TRBJ1-5, with 9 bases fitting TRBD1. This CDR3 comprises 15 residues. Trimming cost V 7 bases and J 6 bases; bases outside gene matches: 10. Germline assignment: CDR1 SNHLY and CDR2 FYNNEI.